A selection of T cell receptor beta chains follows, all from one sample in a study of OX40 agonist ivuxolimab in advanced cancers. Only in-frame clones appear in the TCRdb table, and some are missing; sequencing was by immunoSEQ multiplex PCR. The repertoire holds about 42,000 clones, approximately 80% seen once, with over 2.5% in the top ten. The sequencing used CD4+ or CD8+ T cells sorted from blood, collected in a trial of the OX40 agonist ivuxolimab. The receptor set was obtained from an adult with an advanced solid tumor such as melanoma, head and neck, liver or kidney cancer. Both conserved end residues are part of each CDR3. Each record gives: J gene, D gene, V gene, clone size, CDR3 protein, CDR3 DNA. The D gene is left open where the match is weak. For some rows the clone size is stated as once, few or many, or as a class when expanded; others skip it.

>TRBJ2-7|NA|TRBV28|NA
CASSLKGYEQYF
TGTGCCAGCAGTTTAAAGGGCTACGAGCAGTACTTC
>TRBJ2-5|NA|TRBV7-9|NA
CASSFSGQETQYF
TGTGCCAGCAGCTTTAGCGGCCAAGAGACCCAGTACTTC
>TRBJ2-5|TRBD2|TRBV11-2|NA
CASSLGTSGRQGQYF
TGTGCCAGCAGCCTCGGGACTAGCGGGAGGCAGGGGCAGTACTTC
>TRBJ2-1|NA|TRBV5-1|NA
CASSGTNIYNEQFF
TGCGCCAGCAGCGGGACAAATATCTACAATGAGCAGTTCTTC
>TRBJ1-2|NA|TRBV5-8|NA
CASSPDSVGGYTF
TGTGCCAGCAGCCCGGACAGCGTAGGTGGCTACACCTTC
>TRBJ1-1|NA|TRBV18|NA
CASSEVRDEAFF
TGTGCCAGCTCAGAAGTCCGGGATGAAGCTTTCTTT
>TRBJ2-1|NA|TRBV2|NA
CASRGTFYNEQFF
TGTGCCAGCAGGGGGACCTTTTACAATGAGCAGTTCTTC
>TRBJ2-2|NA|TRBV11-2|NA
CASTSSGTGELFF
TGTGCCAGCACGTCTTCGGGGACCGGGGAGCTGTTTTTT
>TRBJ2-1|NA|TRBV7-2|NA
CASSFYKQYNEQFF
TGTGCCAGCAGCTTTTATAAACAATACAATGAGCAGTTCTTC
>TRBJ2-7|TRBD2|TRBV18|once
CASSPVSGLGSEQYF
TGTGCCAGCTCACCAGTTAGCGGGCTGGGGTCCGAGCAGTACTTC
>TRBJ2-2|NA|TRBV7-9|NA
CASSSTGELFF
TGTGCCAGCAGCTCGACCGGGGAGCTGTTTTTT
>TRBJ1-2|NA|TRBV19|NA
CASSWGRYGYTF
TGTGCCAGTAGTTGGGGTCGCTATGGCTACACCTTC
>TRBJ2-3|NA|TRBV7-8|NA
CASSSLDTQYF
TGTGCCAGCAGCTCTTTGGATACGCAGTATTTT
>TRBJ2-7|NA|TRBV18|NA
CASSPSLGDYEQYF
TGTGCCAGCTCACCATCGCTAGGGGACTACGAGCAGTACTTC
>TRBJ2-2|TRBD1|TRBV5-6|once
CASSLDRQGSTGELFF
TGTGCCAGCAGCTTGGACAGACAGGGGAGTACCGGGGAGCTGTTTTTT
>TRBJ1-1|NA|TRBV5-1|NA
CASSLMGGTEAFF
TGCGCCAGCAGCCTGATGGGGGGAACTGAAGCTTTCTTT
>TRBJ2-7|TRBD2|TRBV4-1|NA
CASSQDPGGNYEQYF
TGCGCCAGCAGCCAAGATCCCGGGGGGAACTACGAGCAGTACTTC
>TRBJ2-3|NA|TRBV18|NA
CASSPPNSQGGTDTQYF
TGTGCCAGCTCACCACCTAATAGCCAGGGAGGCACAGATACGCAGTATTTT
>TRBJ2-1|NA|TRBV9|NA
CASSVVNSNEQFF
TGTGCCAGCAGCGTAGTGAATAGCAATGAGCAGTTCTTC
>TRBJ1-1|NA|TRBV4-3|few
CASSQTTGANTEAFF
TGCGCCAGCAGCCAAACGACAGGTGCGAACACTGAAGCTTTCTTT
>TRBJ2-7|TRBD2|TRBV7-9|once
CASSWRLAGVEQYF
TGTGCCAGCAGCTGGAGACTAGCGGGAGTCGAGCAGTACTTC